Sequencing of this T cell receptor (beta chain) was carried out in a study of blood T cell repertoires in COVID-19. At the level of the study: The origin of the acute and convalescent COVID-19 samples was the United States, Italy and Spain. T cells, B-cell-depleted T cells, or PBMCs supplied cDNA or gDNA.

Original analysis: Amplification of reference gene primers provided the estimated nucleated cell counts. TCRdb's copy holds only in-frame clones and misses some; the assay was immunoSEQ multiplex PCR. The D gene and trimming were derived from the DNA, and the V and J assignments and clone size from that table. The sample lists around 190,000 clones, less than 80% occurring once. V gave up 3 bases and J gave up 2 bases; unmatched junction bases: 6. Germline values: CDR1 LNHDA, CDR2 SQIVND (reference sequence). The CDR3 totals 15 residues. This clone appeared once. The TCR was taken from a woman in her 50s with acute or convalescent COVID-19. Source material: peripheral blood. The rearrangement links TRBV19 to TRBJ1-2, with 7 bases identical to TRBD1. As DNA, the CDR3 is TGTGCCAGTAGTATCCAGGGGGTAAAAAACTATGGCTACACCTTC. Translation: CASSIQGVKNYGYTF.